This TCR beta chain was sequenced in a study of cytomegalovirus exposure and HLA in healthy donors. PCR primers comprised 60 Vbeta and 13 Jbeta primers. TCRdb's copy holds only in-frame clones and misses some; the assay was immunoSEQ multiplex PCR. Its table lists 100,000 to 150,000 clones. Overall study findings and caveats: The listing of 150 to 200 TCR beta chains classed them as cytomegalovirus-associated. Later analysis associated a missense DCLRE1C variant with TCR beta V- and J-gene trimming.

About this clone itself: The antigen is undetermined.

CDR3 length: 17 amino acids. The chain is built from TRBV21-1 and TRBJ1-1. TRBV21-1 is a documented pseudogene. Specimen: PBMCs. This receptor was identified in a man younger than 35 in good health and CMV-seronegative. For the CDR3, the DNA is TGTGCCAGCAGCAAAAACCCTCGTGCGGAGTTGAACACTGAAGCTTTCTTT. It is translated as CASSKNPRAELNTEAFF.